Shown below are 11 T cell receptor beta chains from a single sample sequenced in a study of OX40 agonist ivuxolimab in advanced cancers. Method: immunoSEQ multiplex PCR; TCRdb's copy keeps in-frame clones and lacks some. The sample lists about 25,000 clones, about 85% occurring once. Sample: CD4+ or CD8+ T cells sorted from blood, taken in a trial of the OX40 agonist ivuxolimab. The source is an adult with an advanced solid tumor such as melanoma, head and neck, liver or kidney cancer.

V is TRBV9 and J is TRBJ2-7; 7 bases map to TRBD1. J was trimmed by 5 bases and V by 4 bases; bases with no gene match: 9. The CDR3 extends over 14 amino acids. Germline V CDR1 and CDR2: SGDLS, YYNGEE. The CDR3 DNA follows: TGTGCCAGCAGCCCACAGGGGATTATCCACGAGCAGTACTTC. Its translation is CASSPQGIIHEQYF.

The chain couples TRBV7-9 to TRBJ2-3, with unresolved D. The length of the CDR3 is 16 residues. Germline-derived CDR1 and CDR2 are SEHNR and FQNEAQ (reference sequence). The V and J ends lost 1 base and 3 bases respectively, with 14 bases between them. The CDR3 loop is CASSLDVLGPTDTQYF. As DNA, the CDR3 is TGTGCCAGCAGCTTAGATGTGTTGGGTCCGACAGATACGCAGTATTTT.

J is TRBJ2-7 and V is TRBV19, with D possibly called TRBD1 or TRBD2 (5 bases each). There are 16 residues in the CDR3. CDR1 LNHDA and CDR2 SQIVND come from the germline V gene (reference sequence). Trimming removed 5 bases from V and 4 bases from J, with 21 bases in between. The CDR3 DNA follows: TGTGCCAGTAGTTCAACCCGGGACCTCAGTTATTACGAGCAGTACTTC. The encoded protein is CASSSTRDLSYYEQYF.

To note about this clone: One end of the junction is discordant with germline, which a read error may explain. The chain links TRBV4-1 to TRBJ2-7; possibly TRBD2 for D (6 bases). Germline V gene data show CDR1 as MGHRA and CDR2 as YSYEKL. CDR3 length equals 16 residues. CDR3 in amino acids: CASSQDTGVGSSEQYF. The CDR3 coding sequence is TGCGCCAGCAGCCAAGATACGGGAGTGGGATCCTCCGAGCAGTACTTC.

The rearrangement links TRBV28 to TRBJ2-7, with D maybe TRBD1 (5 bases). The CDR3 extends over 14 amino acids. CDR1 MDHEN and CDR2 SYDVKM come from the germline V gene. Trimming took off 9 bases at V and 0 bases at J, with 15 bases between the two ends. The DNA for the CDR3 is TGTGCCAGTAAACAGGCGCCCAGCTCCTACGAGCAGTACTTC. It encodes CASKQAPSSYEQYF.

This clone occurred once. The V call is TRBV4-1, the J call TRBJ2-5, with D possibly being TRBD2 (5 bases). The germline V gene encodes CDR1 MGHRA and CDR2 YSYEKL. Trimming pared 0 bases from V and 3 bases from J, leaving 11 bases between. The CDR3 runs 15 residues. CDR3 sequence reads: CASSQDEVEEETQYF. In DNA form, the CDR3 reads TGCGCCAGCAGCCAAGATGAGGTGGAGGAAGAGACCCAGTACTTC.

The rearrangement links TRBV6-1 to TRBJ2-7; D may be TRBD1 (7 bases). Trimming took off 6 bases at V and 4 bases at J, with 10 bases between the two ends. CDR3 length: 12 amino acids. Germline-derived CDR1 and CDR2 are MNHNS and SASEGT. In DNA, the CDR3 is TGTGCCAGCAGGGGGGGACAGTACGAGCAGTACTTC. Translation gives CASRGGQYEQYF.

A few counts support this clone. The J gene is TRBJ2-1, the V gene TRBV27, with D unresolved. V was pared by 3 bases and J by 5 bases, with 8 bases between. The CDR3 extends over 13 amino acids. Germline V gives CDR1 MNHEY, CDR2 SMNVEV (reference sequence). The CDR3 here is CASSFRFDNEQFF. The CDR3 DNA reads as TGTGCCAGCAGTTTTCGCTTTGACAATGAGCAGTTCTTC.

This clone was seen only a few times. This chain joins TRBV7-6 and TRBJ2-3, with 12 bases identical to TRBD2. The CDR3 has 19 residues. Losses at the gene ends were 5 bases for V and 0 bases for J; bases not matched to a gene: 12. The V gene's germline CDR1 is SGHVS and CDR2 FNYEAQ. In DNA form, the CDR3 reads TGTGCCAGCAGCCCGTCTAGCGGGAGGGGATCAACTAGCACAGATACGCAGTATTTT. Its translation: CASSPSSGRGSTSTDTQYF.

The chain joins TRBV6-1 to TRBJ2-7; D call uncertain. CDR1 and CDR2 (germline): MNHNS, SASEGT. The CDR3 is made up of 14 amino acids. Trimming shortened V by 4 bases and J by 6 bases, and 16 bases separated the two germline ends. Written as DNA, the CDR3 is TGTGCCAGCAGTGTCCGGGCCGAAAAGAGCGAGCAGTACTTC. Residues: CASSVRAEKSEQYF.

A remark on this clone: Other DNA sequences of this sample code for an identical CDR3. The chain is built from TRBV5-5 and TRBJ2-7; no firm D call. The CDR3 runs 13 residues. The V gene's germline CDR1 is SGHKS and CDR2 YYEKEE (reference sequence). V was clipped by 2 bases and J by 0 bases, with 6 bases between them. CDR3 nucleotides: TGTGCCAGCAGCTTCGGATACTCCTACGAGCAGTACTTC. Protein product: CASSFGYSYEQYF.